This T cell receptor (beta chain) was sequenced in a study of cytomegalovirus exposure and HLA in healthy donors. Points from the study as a whole: An analysis that was carried out later associated approximately 15,000 TCR beta sequences with HLA alleles at 0.05 false discovery rate. Most CMV-associated TCR beta chains were later found to appear HLA-restricted. Solely CMV serostatus was available to characterize immune exposure.

Primers: 60 Vbeta forward and 13 Jbeta reverse. TCRdb keeps only in-frame clones here, not all; method: immunoSEQ multiplex PCR. The sample has some 150,000 clones, around 66% seen once. As for this clone: Its antigen remains unknown.

CDR1 and CDR2 (germline): SGHRS, YFSETQ. The CDR3 covers 14 residues. The TCR comes from a woman aged 25-40 years in good health and CMV-seropositive. The chain recombines TRBV5-1 with TRBJ2-5; D call uncertain. The J call is uncertain, as TRBJ2-7 better fits the DNA end. Sequenced input: PBMCs. The CDR3: CASSLAANSYEQYF. Written as DNA, the CDR3 is TGCGCCAGCAGCTTGGCAGCGAACTCCTACGAGCAGTACTTC.